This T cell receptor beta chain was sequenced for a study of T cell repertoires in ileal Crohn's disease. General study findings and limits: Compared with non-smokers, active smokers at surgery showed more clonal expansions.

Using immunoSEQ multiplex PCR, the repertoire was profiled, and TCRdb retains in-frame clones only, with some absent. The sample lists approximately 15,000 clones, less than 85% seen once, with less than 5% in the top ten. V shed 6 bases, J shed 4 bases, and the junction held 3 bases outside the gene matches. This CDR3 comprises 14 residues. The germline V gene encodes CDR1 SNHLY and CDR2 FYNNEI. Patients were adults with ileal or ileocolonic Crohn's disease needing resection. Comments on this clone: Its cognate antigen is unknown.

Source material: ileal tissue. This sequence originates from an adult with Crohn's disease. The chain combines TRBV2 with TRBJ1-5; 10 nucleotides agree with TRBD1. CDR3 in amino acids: CASRGQGKNQPQHF. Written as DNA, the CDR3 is TGTGCCAGCAGGGGACAGGGGAAGAATCAGCCCCAGCATTTT.